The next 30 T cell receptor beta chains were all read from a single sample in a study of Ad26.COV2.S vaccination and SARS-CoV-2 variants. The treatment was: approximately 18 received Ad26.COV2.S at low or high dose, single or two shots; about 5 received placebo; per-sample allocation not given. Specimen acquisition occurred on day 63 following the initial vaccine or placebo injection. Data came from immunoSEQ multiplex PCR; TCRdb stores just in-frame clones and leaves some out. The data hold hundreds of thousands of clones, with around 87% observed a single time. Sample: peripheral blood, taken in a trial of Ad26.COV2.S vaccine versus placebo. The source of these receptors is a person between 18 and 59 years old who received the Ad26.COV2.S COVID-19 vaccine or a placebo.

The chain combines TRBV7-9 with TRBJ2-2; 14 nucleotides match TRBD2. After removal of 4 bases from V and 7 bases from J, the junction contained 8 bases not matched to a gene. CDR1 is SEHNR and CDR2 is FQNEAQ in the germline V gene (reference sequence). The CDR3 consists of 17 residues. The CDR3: CASSWGLAGAVDGELFF. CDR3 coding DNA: TGTGCCAGCAGCTGGGGACTAGCGGGAGCGGTGGACGGGGAGCTGTTTTTT. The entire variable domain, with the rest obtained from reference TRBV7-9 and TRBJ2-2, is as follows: DTGVSQNPRHKITKRGQNVTFRCDPISEHNRLYWYRQTLGQGPEFLTYFQNEAQLEKSRLLSDRFSAERPKGSFSTLEIQRTEQGDSAMYLCASSWGLAGAVDGELFFGEGSRLTVL.

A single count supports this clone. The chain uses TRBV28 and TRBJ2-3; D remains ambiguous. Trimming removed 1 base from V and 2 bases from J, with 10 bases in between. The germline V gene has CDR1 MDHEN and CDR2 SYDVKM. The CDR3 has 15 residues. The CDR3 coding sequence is TGTGCCAGCAGTTTATCGGGCTTCTTCACAGATACGCAGTATTTT. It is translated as CASSLSGFFTDTQYF.

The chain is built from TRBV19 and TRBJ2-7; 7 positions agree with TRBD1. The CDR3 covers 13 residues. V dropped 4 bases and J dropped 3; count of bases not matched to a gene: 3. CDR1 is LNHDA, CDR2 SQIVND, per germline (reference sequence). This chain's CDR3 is CASSTTGSYEQYF. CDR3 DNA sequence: TGTGCCAGTAGTACGACAGGGAGCTACGAGCAGTACTTC. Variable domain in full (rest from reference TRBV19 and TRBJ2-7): DGGITQSPKYLFRKEGQNVTLSCEQNLNHDAMYWYRQDPGQGLRLIYYSQIVNDFQKGDIAEGYSVSREKKESFPLTVTSAQKNPTAFYLCASSTTGSYEQYFGPGTRLTVT.

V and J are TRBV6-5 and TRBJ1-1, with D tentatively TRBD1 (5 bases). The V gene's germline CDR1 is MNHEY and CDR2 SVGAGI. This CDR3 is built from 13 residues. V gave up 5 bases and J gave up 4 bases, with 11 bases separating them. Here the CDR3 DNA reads TGTGCCAGCAGTCGCGGGGCTTTCACTGAAGCTTTCTTT. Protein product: CASSRGAFTEAFF.

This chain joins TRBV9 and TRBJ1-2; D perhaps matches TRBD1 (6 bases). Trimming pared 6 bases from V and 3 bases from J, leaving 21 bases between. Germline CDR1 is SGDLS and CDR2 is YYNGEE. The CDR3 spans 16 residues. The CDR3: CASTPRGQGGYYGYTF. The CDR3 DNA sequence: TGTGCCAGCACCCCACGAGGTCAAGGGGGGTACTATGGCTACACCTTC. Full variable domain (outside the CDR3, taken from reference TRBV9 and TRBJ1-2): DSGVTQTPKHLITATGQRVTLRCSPRSGDLSVYWYQQSLDQGLQFLIQYYNGEERAKGNILERFSAQQFPDLHSELNLSSLELGDSALYFCASTPRGQGGYYGYTFGSGTRLTVV.

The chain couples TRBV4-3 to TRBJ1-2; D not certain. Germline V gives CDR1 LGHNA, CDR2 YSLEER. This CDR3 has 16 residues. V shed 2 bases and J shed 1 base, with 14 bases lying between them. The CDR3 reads CASSQSFSTSNYGYTF. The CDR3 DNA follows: TGCGCCAGCAGCCAAAGCTTTTCTACAAGTAACTATGGCTACACCTTC.

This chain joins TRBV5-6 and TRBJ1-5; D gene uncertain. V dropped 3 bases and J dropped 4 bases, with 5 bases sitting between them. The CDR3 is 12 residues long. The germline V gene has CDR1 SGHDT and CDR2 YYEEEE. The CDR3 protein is CASSSFNQPQHF. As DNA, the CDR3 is TGTGCCAGCAGCTCCTTTAATCAGCCCCAGCATTTT.

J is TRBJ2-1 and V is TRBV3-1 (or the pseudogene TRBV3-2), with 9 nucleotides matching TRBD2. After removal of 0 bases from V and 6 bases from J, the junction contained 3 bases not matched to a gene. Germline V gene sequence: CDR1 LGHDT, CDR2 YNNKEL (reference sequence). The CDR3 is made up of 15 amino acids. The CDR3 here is CASSQEGSGGNEQFF. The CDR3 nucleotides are TGTGCCAGCAGCCAAGAGGGTAGCGGGGGCAATGAGCAGTTCTTC.

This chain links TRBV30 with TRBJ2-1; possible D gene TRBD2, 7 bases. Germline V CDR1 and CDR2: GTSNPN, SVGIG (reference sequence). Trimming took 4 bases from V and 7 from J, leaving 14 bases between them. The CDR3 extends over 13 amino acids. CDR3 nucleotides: TGTGCCTGGACGCTAGGGGGGGGGAATGAGCAGTTCTTC. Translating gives CAWTLGGGNEQFF.

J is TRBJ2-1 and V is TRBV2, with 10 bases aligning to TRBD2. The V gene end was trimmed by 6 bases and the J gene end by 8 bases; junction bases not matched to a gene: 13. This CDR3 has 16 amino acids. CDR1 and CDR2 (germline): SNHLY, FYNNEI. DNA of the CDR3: TGTGCCAGCAGCGATCCTACAGAGCGGGGGGGAGATGAGCAGTTCTTC. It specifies CASSDPTERGGDEQFF.

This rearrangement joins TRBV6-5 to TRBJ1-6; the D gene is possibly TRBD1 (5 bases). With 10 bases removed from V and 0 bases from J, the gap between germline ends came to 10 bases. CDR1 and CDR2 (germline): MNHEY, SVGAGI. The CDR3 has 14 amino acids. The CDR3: CATSGISYNSPLHF. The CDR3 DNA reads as TGTGCCACCTCAGGGATCTCCTATAATTCACCCCTCCACTTT.

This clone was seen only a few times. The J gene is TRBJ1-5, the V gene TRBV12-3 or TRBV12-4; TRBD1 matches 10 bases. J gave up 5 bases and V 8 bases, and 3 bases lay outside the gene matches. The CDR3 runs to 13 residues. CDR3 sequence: CASLGTGDQPQHF. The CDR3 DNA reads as TGTGCCAGCCTTGGGACAGGGGATCAGCCCCAGCATTTT.

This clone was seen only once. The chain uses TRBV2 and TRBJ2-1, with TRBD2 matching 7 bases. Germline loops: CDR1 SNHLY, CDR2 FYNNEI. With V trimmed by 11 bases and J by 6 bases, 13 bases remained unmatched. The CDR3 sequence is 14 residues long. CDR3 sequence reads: CASRVLATINEQFF. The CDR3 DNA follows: TGTGCCTCCAGGGTACTAGCGACAATCAATGAGCAGTTCTTC.

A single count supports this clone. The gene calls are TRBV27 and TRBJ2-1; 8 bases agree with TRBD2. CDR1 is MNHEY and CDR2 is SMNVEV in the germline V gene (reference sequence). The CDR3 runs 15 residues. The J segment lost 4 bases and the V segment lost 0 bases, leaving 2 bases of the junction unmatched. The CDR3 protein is CASSLSTSAYNEQFF. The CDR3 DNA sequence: TGTGCCAGCAGTTTATCGACTAGCGCTTACAATGAGCAGTTCTTC.

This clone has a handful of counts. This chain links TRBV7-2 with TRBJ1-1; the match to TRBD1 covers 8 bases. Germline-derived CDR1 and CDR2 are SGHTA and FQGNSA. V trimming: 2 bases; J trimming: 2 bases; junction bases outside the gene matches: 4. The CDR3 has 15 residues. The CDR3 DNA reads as TGTGCCAGCAGCTTATCTGGACAGGGAAACACTGAAGCTTTCTTT. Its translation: CASSLSGQGNTEAFF.

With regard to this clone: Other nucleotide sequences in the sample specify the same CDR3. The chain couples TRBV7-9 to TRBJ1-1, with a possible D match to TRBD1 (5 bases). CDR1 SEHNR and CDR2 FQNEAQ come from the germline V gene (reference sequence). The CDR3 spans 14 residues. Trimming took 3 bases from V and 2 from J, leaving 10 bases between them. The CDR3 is CASSLGQGNTEAFF. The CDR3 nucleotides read TGTGCCAGCAGCTTGGGGCAGGGAAACACTGAAGCTTTCTTT.

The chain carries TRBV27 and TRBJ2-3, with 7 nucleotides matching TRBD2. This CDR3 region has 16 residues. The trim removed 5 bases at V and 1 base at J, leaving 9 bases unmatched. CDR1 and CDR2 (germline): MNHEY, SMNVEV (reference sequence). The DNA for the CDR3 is TGTGCCAGCAGTCCCACCCGGGGAGGGGGCACAGATACGCAGTATTTT. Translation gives CASSPTRGGGTDTQYF.

The CDR3 spells CASSPSGERGYTF. CDR3 nucleotides: TGCGCCAGCAGCCCTTCGGGGGAGAGGGGCTACACCTTC. This chain joins TRBV5-1 and TRBJ1-2; a possible D gene is TRBD1 (5 bases). CDR1 and CDR2 (germline): SGHRS, YFSETQ. The CDR3 has 13 amino acids. V lost 4 bases and J 8 bases, leaving 15 bases between the germline ends.

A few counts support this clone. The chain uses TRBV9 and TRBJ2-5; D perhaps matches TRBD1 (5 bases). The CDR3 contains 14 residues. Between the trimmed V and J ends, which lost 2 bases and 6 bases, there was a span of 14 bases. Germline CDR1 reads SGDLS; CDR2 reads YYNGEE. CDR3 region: CASSVEPGMKTQYF. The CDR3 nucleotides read TGTGCCAGCAGCGTGGAGCCAGGGATGAAGACCCAGTACTTC.

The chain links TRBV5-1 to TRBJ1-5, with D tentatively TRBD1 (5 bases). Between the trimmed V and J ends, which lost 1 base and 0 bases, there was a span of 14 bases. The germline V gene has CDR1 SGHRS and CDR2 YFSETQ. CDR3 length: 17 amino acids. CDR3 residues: CASSLNTGPYSNQPQHF. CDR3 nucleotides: TGCGCCAGCAGCTTGAACACAGGACCTTATAGCAATCAGCCCCAGCATTTT.

The CDR3 region has the DNA TGTGCCATCAGTGACGCGACAGGGGGCACTGAAGCTTTCTTT. Translation: CAISDATGGTEAFF. The gene calls are TRBV10-3 and TRBJ1-1; TRBD1 matches at 9 bases. The germline gives CDR1 ENHRY, CDR2 SYGVKD. The CDR3 contains 14 residues. V gave up 3 bases and J gave up 4 bases; unmatched junction bases: 3.

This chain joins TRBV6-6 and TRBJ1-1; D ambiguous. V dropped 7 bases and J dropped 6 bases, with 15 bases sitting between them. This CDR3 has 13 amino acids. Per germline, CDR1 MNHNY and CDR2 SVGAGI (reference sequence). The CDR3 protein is CASTTDLIAEAFF. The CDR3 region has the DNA TGTGCCAGCACTACCGACCTCATCGCTGAAGCTTTCTTT.

The CDR3 DNA is TGCGCCAGCAGCCAAGATCAGCGGGGGGGAGGGCCCCAGCATTTT. Translated, it gives CASSQDQRGGGPQHF. This chain connects TRBV4-3 to TRBJ1-5, with a weak D call TRBD1 (5 bases). V shed 0 bases and J shed 9 bases, with 15 bases lying between them. Germline V gene data show CDR1 as LGHNA and CDR2 as YSLEER. The length of the CDR3 is 15 residues.

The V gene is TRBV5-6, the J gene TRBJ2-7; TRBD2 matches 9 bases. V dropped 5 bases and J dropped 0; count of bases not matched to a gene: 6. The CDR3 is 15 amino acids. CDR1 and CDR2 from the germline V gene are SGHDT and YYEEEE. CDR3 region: CASRPASGASYEQYF. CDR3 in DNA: TGTGCCAGCAGGCCTGCTAGCGGGGCCTCCTACGAGCAGTACTTC.

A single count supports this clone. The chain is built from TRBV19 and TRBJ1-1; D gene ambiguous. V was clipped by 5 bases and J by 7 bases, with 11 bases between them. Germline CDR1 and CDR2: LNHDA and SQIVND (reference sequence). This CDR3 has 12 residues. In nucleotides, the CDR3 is TGTGCCAGTAGTCCCAGTGGGAGTGAAGCTTTCTTT. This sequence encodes CASSPSGSEAFF.

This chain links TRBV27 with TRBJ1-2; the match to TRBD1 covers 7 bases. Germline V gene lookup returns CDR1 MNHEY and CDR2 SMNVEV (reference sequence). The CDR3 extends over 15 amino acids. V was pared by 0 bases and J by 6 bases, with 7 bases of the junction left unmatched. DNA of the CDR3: TGTGCCAGCAGTTTATCAGCGACAGGGAGGAATGGCTACACCTTC. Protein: CASSLSATGRNGYTF.

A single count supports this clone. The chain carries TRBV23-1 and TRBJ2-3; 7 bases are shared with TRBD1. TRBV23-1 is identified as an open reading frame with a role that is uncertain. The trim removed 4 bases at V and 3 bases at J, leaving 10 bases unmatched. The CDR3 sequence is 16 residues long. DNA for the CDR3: TGCGCCAGCAGTCCGGACAGGAATATTGAGACAGATACGCAGTATTTT. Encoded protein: CASSPDRNIETDTQYF.

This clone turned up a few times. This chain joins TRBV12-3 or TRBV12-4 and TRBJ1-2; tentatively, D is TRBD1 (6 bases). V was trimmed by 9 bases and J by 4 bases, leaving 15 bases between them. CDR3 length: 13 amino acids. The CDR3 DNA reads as TGTGCCAGTGGCATGGGGGGGCTCTATGGCTACACCTTC. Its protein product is CASGMGGLYGYTF.

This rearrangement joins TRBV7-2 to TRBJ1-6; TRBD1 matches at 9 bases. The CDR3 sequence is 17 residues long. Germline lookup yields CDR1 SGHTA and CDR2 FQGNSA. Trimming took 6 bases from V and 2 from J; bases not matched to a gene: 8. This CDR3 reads CASSSHTGGPYNSPLHF. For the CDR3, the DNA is TGTGCCAGCAGTTCTCACACAGGGGGCCCCTATAATTCACCCCTCCACTTT.

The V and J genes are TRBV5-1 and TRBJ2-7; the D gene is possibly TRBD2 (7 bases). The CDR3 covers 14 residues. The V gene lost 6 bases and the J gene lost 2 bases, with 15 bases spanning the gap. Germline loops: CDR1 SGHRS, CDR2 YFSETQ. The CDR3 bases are TGCGCCAGCAAAGTGGGGGCGGGAGCCTACGAGCAGTACTTC. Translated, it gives CASKVGAGAYEQYF.